This TCR beta chain derives from a study of blood T cell repertoires in COVID-19 (dated by TCRdb to about 2020). Study-wide context: Recovered participants in ImmuneRACE Cohort 3 were defined by two consecutive negative NP/OP PCR tests, clearance by a healthcare professional, or resolution of symptoms. Sample metadata almost always included a de-identified subject ID, COVID-19 status, age in years and sex. Subjects who had been exposed to COVID-19, were actively infected with it, or had recovered from it provided the deeply sampled blood TCRbeta repertoires that made up the dataset. The material from the prospective study consisted of cDNA or gDNA derived from T cells, B-cell-depleted T cells, or PBMCs. The repertoires were made available in a free public database intended to serve as a resource for research on the immune response to SARS-CoV-2. Samples from collaborators originated in the United States, Italy and Spain and spanned both the acute and convalescent phases of COVID-19. Where available, HLA class I and class II types were obtained from metadata supplied by the sample provider rather than from assay-based typing. Samples were obtained from the ongoing ImmuneRACE study (first 160 participants) and from over 1,000 subjects provided by 6 global collaborators.

For this clone: Its antigen remains undetermined. The record has no base qualities; no much larger clone is one base away.

In the germline V gene (reference sequence), CDR1 corresponds to MNHNY and CDR2 to SVGAGI. Counted from cysteine to phenylalanine, this CDR3 has 15 amino acids. The kept DNA is CDR3 alone, 45 bases in frame from the first base. Trimming removed 2 bases from V and 3 bases from J; the gene matches leave 2 bases unexplained. What the authors observed across the whole study: The amount of clinical and demographic metadata varied by source and participant and was provided uncurated.

The immunoSEQ Assay, a bias-controlled multiplex PCR, was used to amplify TCRbeta CDR3 regions from genomic DNA. The study's own analysis went as follows. Within the assay, amplification of reference gene primers was used to estimate how many nucleated cells each sample contained. Sequence reads were collapsed and filtered to measure the absolute abundance of every unique TCRbeta CDR3 rearrangement. For each sample, productive Simpson clonality was calculated as the square root of Simpson's diversity index over productive rearrangements. Entries here come from immuneACCESS through TCRdb and include only in-frame sequences with V and J called. Some clones fail to appear in such tables; in the studies checked, an unresolved V gene covers under half of the shortfall, and the cause of the remainder is unknown. The V and J calls and clone size were taken over from that table, and D and trimming were inferred from the DNA. Counted in this sample were roughly 150,000 clones; about 80% of them appeared once. Roughly 19% of the sample is taken by the ten largest.

Enrolling through a virtual design, the prospective study's participants ranged in age from roughly 18 to 89 years and lived across 24 United States geographic areas. In the prospective study, cohorts were assigned on the basis of participant-reported clinical history obtained from a screening survey and a study questionnaire. In the prospective study, mobile phlebotomists collected whole blood, serum and a nasopharyngeal or oropharyngeal swab from each participant. Prospective study participants could optionally give additional blood draws and questionnaires over an approximately 2-month period. Prospective study blood samples were shipped either frozen or at room temperature before DNA extraction.

The sequencing input was PBMCs or T cells enriched from blood (not recorded which). This sequence was found in a woman in her seventies in a cohort exposed to, infected with or recovered from COVID-19 (not recorded which). Recombination linked TRBV6-6 to TRBJ2-2, with 8 junctional bases fitting TRBD1. The base sequence is TGTGCCAGCAGTTACGGGACAGGTCACACCGGGGAGCTGTTTTTT. This is translated as CASSYGTGHTGELFF.